This is a list of T cell receptor beta chains from one sample in a study of blood T cell repertoires in COVID-19. Libraries were prepared by immunoSEQ multiplex PCR; TCRdb keeps only in-frame clonotypes and omits some of them. Of about 120,000 clones listed, about 79% are singletons. The sample was peripheral blood. The receptors were sampled from a man aged 65 to 85 with acute or convalescent COVID-19. CDR3s include the opening cysteine and the closing phenylalanine or tryptophan. D genes are given only for firm matches. The size of a clone is reported for some rows only, either as once, few or many, or as a class for expanded clones.

CASSQRDHYNEQFF,TGTGCCAGCAGCCAGCGGGACCATTACAATGAGCAGTTCTTC,once,TRBV3-1/TRBV3-2,TRBJ2-1,.
CASSDSSKFVSDEQYF,TGTGCCAGCAGTGACTCGAGCAAGTTCGTTTCGGACGAGCAGTACTTC,.,TRBV6-4,TRBJ2-7,.
CASSSTRGAVPFF,TGTGCCAGCAGCTCCACCCGGGGGGCCGTGCCTTTCTTT,.,TRBV3-1/TRBV3-2,TRBJ1-1,.
CASSLGTGGPYGYTF,TGCGCCAGCAGCCTCGGGACAGGCGGCCCTTATGGCTACACCTTC,.,TRBV5-1,TRBJ1-2,TRBD1
CASSPASSGGLGEETQYF,TGTGCCAGCTCACCGGCCTCTAGCGGGGGCCTTGGTGAGGAGACCCAGTACTTC,.,TRBV18,TRBJ2-5,TRBD2
CASRQAGDWGSPLHF,TGTGCCAGCAGACAGGCGGGGGATTGGGGGTCACCCCTCCACTTT,.,TRBV3-1/TRBV3-2,TRBJ1-6,.
CASSLIQGARGYTF,TGTGCCAGCAGCTTAATACAGGGGGCGAGGGGCTACACCTTC,.,TRBV7-9,TRBJ1-2,TRBD1
CASRDRITDTQYF,TGTGCCAGCCGGGACAGGATCACAGATACGCAGTATTTT,.,TRBV18,TRBJ2-3,TRBD1
CASSLDGATTKNIQYF,TGTGCCAGCAGCTTGGATGGGGCGACAACCAAAAACATTCAGTACTTC,once,TRBV5-4,TRBJ2-4,.
CASSLYFRVDEQYF,TGTGCCAGCAGCTTGTATTTCAGGGTGGACGAGCAGTACTTC,once,TRBV5-5,TRBJ2-7,.
CASSLAGQDLSGANVLTF,TGTGCCAGCAGCTTAGCGGGACAGGACCTCTCTGGGGCCAACGTCCTGACTTTC,.,TRBV7-9,TRBJ2-6,TRBD1
CASSSQGRQHNYGYTF,TGTGCCAGCAGCTCCCAGGGCCGACAGCACAACTATGGCTACACCTTC,.,TRBV7-8,TRBJ1-2,.
CASSLGAGSSYNEQFF,TGCGCCAGCAGCTTGGGGGCAGGTAGTTCCTACAATGAGCAGTTCTTC,.,TRBV5-1,TRBJ2-1,.
CASSLTPAGPQETQYF,TGCGCCAGCAGCTTGACCCCAGCGGGGCCACAAGAGACCCAGTACTTC,.,TRBV5-1,TRBJ2-5,TRBD2
CASSESIGGKNIQYF,TGCGCCAGCAGTGAGTCGATAGGGGGCAAAAACATTCAGTACTTC,few,TRBV10-1,TRBJ2-4,.
CAWSVTGTGGREQYF,TGTGCCTGGAGTGTAACCGGGACAGGGGGACGCGAGCAGTACTTC,.,TRBV30,TRBJ2-7,TRBD1
CATGQRSETQYF,TGTGCCACGGGACAGAGGAGCGAGACCCAGTACTTC,.,TRBV5-8,TRBJ2-5,TRBD1
CASSLRGLNTEAFF,TGTGCCAGCAGTTTAAGGGGGTTGAACACTGAAGCTTTCTTT,.,TRBV27,TRBJ1-1,.
CASSSQPGQGVGEQYF,TGCGCCAGCAGCTCCCAACCGGGACAGGGAGTCGGCGAGCAGTACTTC,few,TRBV5-1,TRBJ2-7,TRBD1
CASSFSFQGPPHGYTF,TGTGCCAGCAGCTTCTCTTTCCAGGGGCCCCCTCATGGCTACACCTTC,few,TRBV5-6,TRBJ1-2,.
CASSLAGGPDIQYF,TGTGCCAGCAGTCTAGCGGGGGGCCCTGACATTCAGTACTTC,.,TRBV6-5,TRBJ2-4,TRBD2
CASSPFSGGNTGELFF,TGTGCCAGCAGCCCATTTAGCGGGGGAAACACCGGGGAGCTGTTTTTT,few,TRBV5-4,TRBJ2-2,TRBD2
CASCSGGPWTQYF,TGTGCCAGCTGCAGCGGGGGGCCGTGGACGCAGTATTTT,.,TRBV7-2,TRBJ2-3,TRBD2
CASSLGGGQETQYF,TGCGCCAGCAGCTTAGGCGGGGGGCAAGAGACCCAGTACTTC,.,TRBV5-1,TRBJ2-5,TRBD2
CASSQSFPGTGDSPLHF,TGCGCCAGCAGCCAATCTTTTCCGGGGACAGGGGATTCACCCCTCCACTTT,.,TRBV4-1,TRBJ1-6,TRBD1
CASSRGQPNTEAFF,TGCGCCAGCAGTCGGGGACAGCCGAACACTGAAGCTTTCTTT,.,TRBV5-1,TRBJ1-1,TRBD1
CASKEGVMNTEAFF,TGCGCCAGCAAAGAGGGGGTTATGAACACTGAAGCTTTCTTT,.,TRBV5-1,TRBJ1-1,.
CASSQTTSGGTSTDTQYF,TGTGCCAGCAGCCAGACGACTAGCGGGGGGACTAGCACAGATACGCAGTATTTT,.,TRBV4-2,TRBJ2-3,TRBD2
CASSRTGGDYGYTF,TGCGCCAGCAGCCGAACAGGGGGCGACTATGGCTACACCTTC,.,TRBV4-1,TRBJ1-2,TRBD1
CSVRDNPYEQYF,TGCAGCGTCCGGGACAATCCCTACGAGCAGTACTTC,.,TRBV29-1,TRBJ2-7,.
CASSLAGRVGEQYF,TGCGCCAGCAGCCTGGCGGGCAGGGTCGGCGAGCAGTACTTC,.,TRBV5-1,TRBJ2-7,.
CASSESTGGLVEAFF,TGTGCCAGCAGTGAATCCACAGGGGGCTTGGTTGAAGCTTTCTTT,.,TRBV25-1,TRBJ1-1,TRBD1
CAIKPTDSNTEAFF,TGTGCCATCAAACCGACAGACTCTAACACTGAAGCTTTCTTT,.,TRBV10-3,TRBJ1-1,.
CASTGEAGELFF,TGTGCCAGCACCGGTGAAGCCGGGGAGCTGTTTTTT,.,TRBV21-1,TRBJ2-2,.
CASSWGGPGDTQYF,TGTGCCAGTAGTTGGGGGGGGCCGGGAGATACGCAGTATTTT,.,TRBV19,TRBJ2-3,.
CASSQWGQAEAFF,TGTGCCAGCAGCCAATGGGGACAGGCTGAAGCTTTCTTT,.,TRBV14,TRBJ1-1,TRBD1
CASSLGSGDTIYF,TGTGCCAGCAGCTTAGGCTCCGGTGACACCATATATTTT,.,TRBV7-2,TRBJ1-3,.
CASTEGRGASNQPQHF,TGTGCCAGCACTGAGGGGAGGGGGGCGAGCAATCAGCCCCAGCATTTT,.,TRBV2,TRBJ1-5,.
CASSLARDRGGYEQYF,TGTGCCAGCAGCTTAGCGCGGGACAGGGGAGGTTACGAGCAGTACTTC,.,TRBV7-2,TRBJ2-7,TRBD1
CASSPTRGSIQYF,TGTGCCAGCAGCCCTACCCGGGGTTCCATTCAGTACTTC,.,TRBV7-2,TRBJ2-4,.